The 27 T cell receptor beta chains presented below share a single source sample, sequenced in a study of T cell responses to AZD1222 COVID-19 vaccine. Assay used: immunoSEQ multiplex PCR; TCRdb lists only in-frame clones, some missing. The sample lists 140,000 to 150,000 clones, about 90% occurring once. Sequenced material: peripheral blood, taken 28 days after the second AZD1222 dose. Receptors originate from an adult who received the AZD1222 COVID-19 vaccine.

The gene calls are TRBV7-6 and TRBJ2-3, with a tentative D call TRBD1 (5 bases). Germline V CDR1 and CDR2: SGHVS, FNYEAQ. CDR3 length equals 15 residues. V lost 5 bases and J lost 0, with 12 bases in between. CDR3 region: CASSIQDPSTDTQYF. The CDR3 nucleotides are TGTGCCAGCAGCATACAGGATCCTAGCACAGATACGCAGTATTTT.

This clone was seen once. The gene calls are TRBV12-3 or TRBV12-4 and TRBJ1-2; possibly TRBD1 for D (6 bases). This CDR3 region has 13 residues. Deletions cut 1 base from V and 4 bases from J, with 7 bases between. As DNA, the CDR3 is TGTGCCAGCAGTTTAGAACAGGGCTATGGCTACACCTTC. This codes for CASSLEQGYGYTF.

This chain joins TRBV29-1 and TRBJ1-2; D perhaps matches TRBD1 (6 bases). V was shortened by 7 bases and J by 0 bases, with 12 bases between the two germline ends. The CDR3 extends over 13 amino acids. Germline-derived CDR1 and CDR2 are SQVTM and ANQGSEA. The CDR3 is CSGYGTPNYGYTF. Here the CDR3 DNA reads TGCAGCGGCTACGGGACACCTAACTATGGCTACACCTTC.

The chain carries TRBV5-4 and TRBJ2-3, with D unclear. Germline V gene sequence: CDR1 SGHNT, CDR2 YYREEE (reference sequence). Between the trimmed V and J ends, which lost 3 bases and 3 bases, there was a span of 17 bases. The CDR3 is 16 amino acids. CDR3 sequence reads: CASSSPSLFGTDTQYF. The CDR3 bases are TGTGCCAGCAGCTCCCCCTCCCTTTTCGGTACAGATACGCAGTATTTT.

The chain uses TRBV24-1 and TRBJ1-1, with 7 bases aligning to TRBD1. The CDR3 runs 13 residues. V shed 0 bases, J shed 9 bases, and the junction held 3 bases outside the gene matches. From germline, CDR1 is KGHDR and CDR2 SFDVKD. The CDR3 here is CATSDLGGQKAFF. In DNA, the CDR3 is TGTGCCACCAGTGATTTGGGGGGACAGAAAGCTTTCTTT.

This clone was picked up one time. The chain carries TRBV11-3 and TRBJ1-3; D remains ambiguous. The germline V gene has CDR1 SGHNT and CDR2 YENEEA. The V gene lost 5 bases and the J gene lost 11 bases, with 16 bases spanning the gap. The CDR3 loop spans 13 amino acids. This CDR3 reads CASSPGYGIAIYF. CDR3 sequence (DNA): TGTGCCAGCAGCCCCGGGTATGGTATCGCCATATATTTT.

This chain uses TRBV19 with TRBJ1-6; D perhaps matches TRBD1 (6 bases). V lost 3 bases, J lost 8 bases, and 17 bases lay in between. The V gene's germline CDR1 is LNHDA and CDR2 SQIVND (reference sequence). This CDR3 comprises 16 residues. The CDR3 bases are TGTGCCAGTAGTATCGGGAAACAGGGTATGCATTCACCCCTCCACTTT. Translating gives CASSIGKQGMHSPLHF.

CDR3 sequence reads: CSVAGRRGSSSYEQYF. The CDR3 DNA reads TGCAGCGTTGCAGGTCGCAGGGGGAGTTCTTCCTACGAGCAGTACTTC. This chain uses TRBV29-1 with TRBJ2-7; 7 nucleotides line up with TRBD1. This CDR3 is 16 amino acids long. The germline gives CDR1 SQVTM, CDR2 ANQGSEA. The junction had 13 bases not matched to a gene; V was cut back by 4 bases and J by 1 base.

V usage is TRBV7-2 and J usage is TRBJ2-2, with D perhaps matching TRBD2 (6 bases). Trimming removed 8 bases from V and 2 bases from J, with 12 bases in between. There are 14 residues in the CDR3. Germline CDR1 is SGHTA and CDR2 is FQGNSA. CDR3: CASSGTHNTGELFF. In DNA, the CDR3 is TGTGCCAGCTCCGGGACTCACAACACCGGGGAGCTGTTTTTT.

V is TRBV6-1 and J is TRBJ1-3; D call uncertain. Trimming removed 2 bases at V and 4 bases at J, with 12 bases between. Germline V lookup: CDR1 MNHNS, CDR2 SASEGT. The CDR3 runs 15 residues. Here the CDR3 reads CASSELGADGNTIYF. CDR3 nucleotides: TGTGCCAGCAGTGAACTCGGAGCGGACGGAAACACCATATATTTT.

This chain joins TRBV5-1 and TRBJ2-1; D call uncertain. V lost 4 bases and J 6 bases, leaving 11 bases between the germline ends. CDR3 length equals 13 residues. CDR1 SGHRS and CDR2 YFSETQ come from the germline V gene. The CDR3 bases are TGCGCCAGCAGCCTCACCTTGGGCAATGAGCAGTTCTTC. Amino acids: CASSLTLGNEQFF. Full variable domain (missing parts from reference TRBV5-1 and TRBJ2-1): KAGVTQTPRYLIKTRGQQVTLSCSPISGHRSVSWYQQTPGQGLQFLFEYFSETQRNKGNFPGRFSGRQFSNSRSEMNVSTLELGDSALYLCASSLTLGNEQFFGPGTRLTVL.

V usage is TRBV18 and J usage is TRBJ1-1; 7 bases line up with TRBD1. The V and J ends lost 8 bases and 0 bases, in that order; junction bases with no gene match: 12. Germline V gives CDR1 KGHSH, CDR2 LQKENI. The CDR3 loop spans 16 amino acids. CDR3 in DNA: TGTGCCAGCCGAAATACTTACAGGGGACTGAACACTGAAGCTTTCTTT. Residues: CASRNTYRGLNTEAFF.

The V and J genes are TRBV4-1 and TRBJ2-1; TRBD1 matches at 9 bases. Germline-derived CDR1 and CDR2 are MGHRA and YSYEKL. J was trimmed by 9 bases and V by 6 bases; bases with no gene match: 9. The CDR3 is 14 amino acids. In DNA form, the CDR3 reads TGCGCCAGCAGTTGGACAGGGGCGAGGGGTGAGCAGTTCTTC. Translated: CASSWTGARGEQFF.

This chain joins TRBV2 and TRBJ1-3; 7 bases match TRBD1. Looked up from germline, CDR1 is SNHLY and CDR2 is FYNNEI. This CDR3 has 13 residues. The J segment lost 4 bases and the V segment lost 5 bases, leaving 2 bases of the junction unmatched. CDR3 residues: CASSRTGGNTIYF. DNA of the CDR3: TGTGCCAGCAGTCGGACAGGAGGAAACACCATATATTTT.

The chain employs TRBV4-2 and TRBJ1-1; possibly TRBD1 for D (6 bases). The CDR3 is 15 amino acids. V dropped 4 bases and J dropped 0 bases, with 12 bases sitting between them. Germline CDR1 reads LGHNA; CDR2 reads YNFKEQ. The CDR3 sequence: CASSLRGLVNTEAFF. The DNA of the CDR3 is TGTGCCAGCAGCCTGCGGGGGCTTGTGAACACTGAAGCTTTCTTT.

For the CDR3, the DNA is TGTGCCAGCAGTCCAACAGAGGACTACGAGCAGTACTTC. As protein: CASSPTEDYEQYF. The J gene is TRBJ2-7, the V gene TRBV12-3 or TRBV12-4; D uncertain. This CDR3 spans 13 amino acids. The ends were cut back, 5 bases at V and 3 bases at J, with 11 bases in the middle.

The chain recombines TRBV2 with TRBJ2-7; D unclear. This CDR3 region has 14 residues. Trimming cost V 2 bases and J 2 bases, with 10 bases left between them. Per germline, CDR1 SNHLY and CDR2 FYNNEI. The CDR3 is CASSETADTYEQYF. The CDR3 DNA follows: TGTGCCAGCAGTGAAACGGCAGATACCTACGAGCAGTACTTC.

The chain joins TRBV4-1 to TRBJ1-5; D is unclear. The germline V and J ends were trimmed by 0 bases and 1 base, with 7 bases remaining between them. Germline V gene lookup returns CDR1 MGHRA and CDR2 YSYEKL. This CDR3 is built from 15 residues. The CDR3 spells CASSQDSRSNQPQHF. CDR3 coding DNA: TGCGCCAGCAGCCAAGATTCCCGGAGCAATCAGCCCCAGCATTTT.

The chain has TRBV19 and TRBJ1-1, with D possibly being TRBD1 (6 bases). Germline V gives CDR1 LNHDA, CDR2 SQIVND (reference sequence). V was shortened by 1 base and J by 3 bases, with 15 bases between the two germline ends. The CDR3 loop spans 16 amino acids. The CDR3, as DNA: TGTGCCAGTAGTATAGTGAGCGGCAGGGGTGACACTGAAGCTTTCTTT. It encodes CASSIVSGRGDTEAFF.

The chain carries TRBV19 and TRBJ2-1; no clear D gene. The germline V and J ends were trimmed by 5 bases and 5 bases, with 7 bases remaining between them. Germline loops: CDR1 LNHDA, CDR2 SQIVND (reference sequence). The CDR3 is 12 residues long. Written as DNA, the CDR3 is TGTGCCAGTAGTTATTTGAACAATGAGCAGTTCTTC. Protein sequence: CASSYLNNEQFF.

The chain carries TRBV11-2 and TRBJ1-5; 9 bases align to TRBD1. The CDR3 is 19 residues long. The germline gives CDR1 SGHAT, CDR2 FQNNGV. J lost 2 bases, V lost 1 base, and 12 bases had no gene match. DNA for the CDR3: TGTGCCAGCAGCTTAGCCGACAGGGGGGACGGTAGGCGCAATCAGCCCCAGCATTTT. This encodes CASSLADRGDGRRNQPQHF. Full variable domain (remainder filled in from reference TRBV11-2 and TRBJ1-5): EAGVAQSPRYKIIEKRQSVAFWCNPISGHATLYWYQQILGQGPKLLIQFQNNGVVDDSQLPKDRFSAERLKGVDSTLKIQPAKLEDSAVYLCASSLADRGDGRRNQPQHFGDGTRLSIL.

The rearrangement uses TRBV19 and TRBJ2-2; 9 bases agree with TRBD1. The CDR3 is 13 residues long. Trimming removed 9 bases from V and 7 bases from J; junction bases left unmatched: 6. Germline values: CDR1 LNHDA, CDR2 SQIVND (reference sequence). The CDR3 DNA is TGTGCCAGGAGACAGGGGGGAAGCGGGGAGCTGTTTTTT. Protein: CARRQGGSGELFF.

This sequence joins TRBV5-4 and TRBJ1-1; unclear D gene. The germline V and J ends were trimmed by 5 bases and 0 bases, with 8 bases remaining between them. The CDR3 extends over 13 amino acids. Germline CDR1 SGHNT, CDR2 YYREEE (reference sequence). Written as DNA, the CDR3 is TGTGCCAGCAGTCGAGAATTGAACACTGAAGCTTTCTTT. This gives the protein CASSRELNTEAFF.

This clone was detected only once. The genes are TRBV7-6 and TRBJ2-1; 10 bases are a match to TRBD2. The CDR3 sequence is 17 residues long. CDR1 and CDR2 from the germline V gene are SGHVS and FNYEAQ. The V and J ends lost 5 bases and 5 bases, in that order; junction bases with no gene match: 12. The CDR3 region has the DNA TGTGCCAGCAGCCCCGAACCGACTAGCGGGCTTCACAATGAGCAGTTCTTC. Translated, it gives CASSPEPTSGLHNEQFF.

The chain has TRBV6-4 and TRBJ2-1; the D gene is possibly TRBD1 (6 bases). Germline CDR1 MRHNA, CDR2 SNTAGT. This CDR3 comprises 16 residues. V gave up 5 bases and J gave up 4 bases, with 18 bases separating them. The CDR3 coding sequence is TGTGCCAGCAGTCAGCAGGCAGGGGTCCTTTACAATGAGCAGTTCTTC. Translating it yields CASSQQAGVLYNEQFF.

This chain connects TRBV5-4 to TRBJ2-2; D not resolved. This CDR3 is 14 amino acids long. Per germline, CDR1 SGHNT and CDR2 YYREEE (reference sequence). Between the trimmed V and J ends, which lost 1 base and 1 base, there was a span of 5 bases. CDR3 sequence (DNA): TGTGCCAGCAGCTTGCCACAGAACACCGGGGAGCTGTTTTTT. Protein sequence: CASSLPQNTGELFF.

CDR3 region: CASSIRDSTDTQYF. The CDR3 DNA reads as TGTGCCAGCAGCATCCGGGACAGCACAGATACGCAGTATTTT. The rearrangement links TRBV11-2 to TRBJ2-3; D may correspond to TRBD1 or TRBD2 (5 bases each). V gave up 5 bases and J gave up 0 bases, with 9 bases separating them. Per germline, CDR1 SGHAT and CDR2 FQNNGV. CDR3 size: 14 residues.